This TCR beta chain was recorded in a study of blood T cell repertoires in COVID-19. In the original workflow: By means of reference gene primer amplification, nucleated cell counts were estimated. Produced via immunoSEQ multiplex PCR; TCRdb's table is partial and in-frame only. The V and J calls and the clone size are those of that table, but D and trimming were determined from the DNA. The table lists about 300,000 clones, about nine tenths of them singletons. In germline, CDR1 is MNHEY, CDR2 SVGAGI. The CDR3 runs to 16 residues. The V and J ends lost 0 bases and 2 bases, in that order; junction bases with no gene match: 6.

The chain employs TRBV6-5 and TRBJ2-7; 8 bases agree with TRBD1. The clonotype originates from a woman in her 30s who had recovered from COVID-19. Sample: peripheral blood. The CDR3 loop reads CASSYSSGQVTYEQYF. CDR3 DNA: TGTGCCAGCAGTTACTCTTCGGGACAGGTCACCTACGAGCAGTACTTC.